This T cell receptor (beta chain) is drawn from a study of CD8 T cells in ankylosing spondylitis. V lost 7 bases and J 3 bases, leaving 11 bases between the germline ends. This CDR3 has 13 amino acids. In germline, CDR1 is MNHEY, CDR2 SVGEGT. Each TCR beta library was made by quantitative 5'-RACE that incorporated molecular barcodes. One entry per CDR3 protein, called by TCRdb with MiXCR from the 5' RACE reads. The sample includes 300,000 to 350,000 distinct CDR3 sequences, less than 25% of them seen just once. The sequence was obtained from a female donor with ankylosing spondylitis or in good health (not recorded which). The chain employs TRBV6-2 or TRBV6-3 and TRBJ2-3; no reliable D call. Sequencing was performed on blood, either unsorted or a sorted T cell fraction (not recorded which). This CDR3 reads CASKRTGTDTQYF. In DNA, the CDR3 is TGTGCCAGCAAACGGACGGGTACAGATACGCAGTATTTT.